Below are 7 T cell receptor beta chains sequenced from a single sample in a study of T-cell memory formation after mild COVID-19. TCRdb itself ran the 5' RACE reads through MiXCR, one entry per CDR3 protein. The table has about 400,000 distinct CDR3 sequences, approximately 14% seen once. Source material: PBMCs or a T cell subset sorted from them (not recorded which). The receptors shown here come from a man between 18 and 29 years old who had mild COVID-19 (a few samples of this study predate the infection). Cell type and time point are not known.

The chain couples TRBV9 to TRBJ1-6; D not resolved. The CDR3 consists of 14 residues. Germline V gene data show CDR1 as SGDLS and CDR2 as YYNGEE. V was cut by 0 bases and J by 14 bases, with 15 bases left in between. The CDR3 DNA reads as TGTGCCAGCAGCGTAGGAGTTTTTCCGACCACCCTCCACTTT. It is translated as CASSVGVFPTTLHF.

The CDR3 DNA reads TGCCCGACCGGGCGTAGCCAGCATTTT. It codes for CPTGRSQHF. This chain joins TRBV23-1 and TRBJ1-5, with D unclear. TRBV23-1 qualifies as an ORF whose function is uncertain. The CDR3 has 9 residues.

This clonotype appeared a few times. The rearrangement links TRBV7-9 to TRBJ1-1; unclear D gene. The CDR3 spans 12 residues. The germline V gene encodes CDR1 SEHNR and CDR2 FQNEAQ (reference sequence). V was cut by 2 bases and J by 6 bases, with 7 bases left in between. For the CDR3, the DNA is TGTGCCAGCAGCTTAATATGGGCTGAAGCTTTCTTT. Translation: CASSLIWAEAFF.

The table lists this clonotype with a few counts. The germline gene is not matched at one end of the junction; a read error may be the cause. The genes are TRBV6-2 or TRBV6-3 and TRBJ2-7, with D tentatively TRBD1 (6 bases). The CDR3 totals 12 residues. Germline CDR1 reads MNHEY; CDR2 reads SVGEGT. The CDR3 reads CASTTSGTRGSF. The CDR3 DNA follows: TGTGCCAGTACCACGTCCGGGACAAGGGGTTCCTTC.

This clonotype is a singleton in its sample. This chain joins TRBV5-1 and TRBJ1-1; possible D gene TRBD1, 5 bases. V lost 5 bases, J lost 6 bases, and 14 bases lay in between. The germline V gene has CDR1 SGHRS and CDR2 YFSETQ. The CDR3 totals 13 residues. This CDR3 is CASSSGGYPEAFF. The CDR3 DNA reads TGCGCCAGCAGTTCTGGGGGGTACCCTGAAGCTTTCTTT.

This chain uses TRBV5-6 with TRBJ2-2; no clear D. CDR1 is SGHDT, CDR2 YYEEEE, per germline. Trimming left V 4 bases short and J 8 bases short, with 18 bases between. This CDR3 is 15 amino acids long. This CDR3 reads CASSHSTRMAGELFF. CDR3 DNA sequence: TGTGCCAGCAGCCACTCGACGCGGATGGCTGGGGAGCTGTTTTTT.

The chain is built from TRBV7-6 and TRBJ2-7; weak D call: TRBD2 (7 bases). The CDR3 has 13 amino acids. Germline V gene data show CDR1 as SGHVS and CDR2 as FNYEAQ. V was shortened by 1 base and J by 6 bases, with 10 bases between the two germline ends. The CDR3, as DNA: TGTGCCAGCAGCTTAGTTCGGGGGGCCGAGCAGTACGTC. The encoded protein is CASSLVRGAEQYV.